The 13 T cell receptor beta chains below all came from one sample that was sequenced in a study of T cells after yellow fever vaccination. TCRdb reprocessed the 5' RACE reads with MiXCR, giving one entry per CDR3 protein. The sample holds hundreds of thousands of distinct CDR3 sequences, about a sixth seen once. The sample here was PBMCs, taken around 5 days after the first yellow fever vaccination. The receptors stem from a young man who received the YFV17D yellow fever vaccine.

In its sample, this clonotype was seen a few times. The V gene is TRBV7-2, the J gene TRBJ1-2, with unresolved D. CDR3 length: 14 residues. Trimming removed 3 bases from V and 3 bases from J, with 11 bases in between. Per the germline V gene, CDR1 is SGHTA and CDR2 is FQGNSA. Written as DNA, the CDR3 is TGTGCCAGCAGCTTCCGGGTTAGAGACTATGGCTACACCTTC. Translating gives CASSFRVRDYGYTF.

The chain links TRBV4-3 to TRBJ2-3; TRBD1 agrees at 7 bases. The CDR3 is made up of 17 amino acids. Germline V gene sequence: CDR1 LGHNA, CDR2 YSLEER. The trim removed 0 bases at V and 4 bases at J, leaving 10 bases unmatched. The CDR3 region is CASSQERQGGWADTQYF. DNA of the CDR3: TGCGCCAGCAGCCAAGAGAGACAGGGTGGTTGGGCAGATACGCAGTATTTT.

This clonotype was seen ten or more times. This chain links TRBV7-2 with TRBJ2-3, with D possibly matching TRBD2 (5 bases). Trimming removed 1 base at V and 1 base at J, with 9 bases between. From germline, CDR1 is SGHTA and CDR2 FQGNSA. There are 15 residues in the CDR3. CDR3 protein: CASSLGLARTDTQYF. In DNA, the CDR3 is TGTGCCAGCAGCTTAGGTCTAGCACGCACAGATACGCAGTATTTT.

This clonotype was picked up many times. The V gene is TRBV5-1, the J gene TRBJ2-1; D is tentatively TRBD1 or TRBD2 (5 bases each). Trimming removed 3 bases at V and 5 bases at J, with 15 bases between. The germline gives CDR1 SGHRS, CDR2 YFSETQ. The CDR3 length is 15 residues. The CDR3 region has the DNA TGCGCCAGCAGCTCTTCCACCGGGACCCACAATGAGCAGTTCTTC. This encodes CASSSSTGTHNEQFF.

This rearrangement joins TRBV11-2 to TRBJ2-5; 8 positions agree with TRBD2. V trimming: 4 bases; J trimming: 7 bases; junction bases outside the gene matches: 17. This CDR3 is built from 17 residues. CDR1 SGHAT and CDR2 FQNNGV come from the germline V gene. This CDR3 is CASSSRAGRGVQTTQYF. CDR3 nucleotide sequence: TGTGCCAGCAGCTCCCGGGCCGGGCGGGGGGTCCAAACGACCCAGTACTTC.

As regards this clonotype: One end of the junction is discordant with germline, which a read error may explain. The genes are TRBV20-1 and TRBJ2-3; 7 nucleotides align to TRBD1. The CDR3 runs 16 residues. Germline V CDR1 and CDR2: DFQATT, SNEGSKA (reference sequence). The CDR3 sequence is CSARGGSEWSTDTQYF. The DNA for the CDR3 is TGCAGTGCAAGAGGGGGCAGCGAGTGGAGCACAGATACGCAGTATTTT.

The chain carries TRBV2 and TRBJ2-6, with D unclear. The length of the CDR3 is 13 residues. Germline V gene lookup returns CDR1 SNHLY and CDR2 FYNNEI. V shed 4 bases and J shed 4 bases, with 5 bases lying between them. The DNA of the CDR3 is TGTGCCAGCAGTGCGGAGGGGGCCAACGTCCTGACTTTC. Translating it yields CASSAEGANVLTF.

This clonotype was counted between two and nine times. This chain joins TRBV3-1 and TRBJ2-7; tentatively, D is TRBD1 (6 bases). Germline CDR1 reads LGHDT; CDR2 reads YNNKEL (reference sequence). The V gene lost 4 bases and the J gene lost 5 bases, with 15 bases spanning the gap. The CDR3 is made up of 14 amino acids. CDR3 nucleotides: TGTGCCAGCAGCCGATCAAGGACAGTCGACGAGCAGTACGTC. Translated, it gives CASSRSRTVDEQYV.

The J gene is TRBJ2-7, the V gene TRBV5-6, with no clear D. V lost 0 bases and J lost 0, with 7 bases in between. Germline loops: CDR1 SGHDT, CDR2 YYEEEE. This CDR3 spans 14 amino acids. CDR3 nucleotides: TGTGCCAGCAGCTTGGCACGGAGCTCCTACGAGCAGTACTTC. It is translated as CASSLARSSYEQYF.

The chain's CDR3 is CASSSTGQLYEQYV. DNA of the CDR3: TGTGCCAGCAGTTCCACGGGACAGCTCTACGAGCAGTACGTC. The chain combines TRBV7-8 with TRBJ2-7; 7 positions match TRBD1. CDR1 and CDR2 (germline): SGHVS, FQNEAQ. V lost 6 bases and J lost 3; bases outside the gene matches: 8. This CDR3 contains 14 residues.

This clonotype was counted between two and nine times. The chain combines TRBV7-9 with TRBJ1-1; TRBD1 is a possible D gene (5 bases). The CDR3 runs to 13 residues. Trimming took off 5 bases at V and 11 bases at J, with 18 bases between the two ends. The germline CDR1 and CDR2 sequences are SEHNR and FQNEAQ (reference sequence). CDR3 sequence: CASSPSLGGEAFF. The CDR3 region has the DNA TGTGCCAGCAGCCCTAGTCTGGGGGGTGAGGCTTTCTTT.

V and J are TRBV12-3 or TRBV12-4 and TRBJ2-5; 11 nucleotides match TRBD1. CDR3 length: 15 amino acids. Losses at the gene ends were 1 base for V and 5 bases for J; bases not matched to a gene: 3. The CDR3 is CASSLGTGGWETQYF. The CDR3 DNA reads as TGTGCCAGCAGTTTAGGGACAGGGGGCTGGGAGACCCAGTACTTC.

This clonotype was seen more than once but under ten times. This sequence joins TRBV6-1 and TRBJ1-6; D unclear. V gave up 8 bases and J gave up 10 bases, with 15 bases separating them. Looked up from germline, CDR1 is MNHNS and CDR2 is SASEGT. The length of the CDR3 is 13 residues. CDR3 protein: CASQEQNGSPLHF. The CDR3 DNA is TGTGCCAGCCAGGAGCAAAACGGGTCACCCCTCCACTTT.